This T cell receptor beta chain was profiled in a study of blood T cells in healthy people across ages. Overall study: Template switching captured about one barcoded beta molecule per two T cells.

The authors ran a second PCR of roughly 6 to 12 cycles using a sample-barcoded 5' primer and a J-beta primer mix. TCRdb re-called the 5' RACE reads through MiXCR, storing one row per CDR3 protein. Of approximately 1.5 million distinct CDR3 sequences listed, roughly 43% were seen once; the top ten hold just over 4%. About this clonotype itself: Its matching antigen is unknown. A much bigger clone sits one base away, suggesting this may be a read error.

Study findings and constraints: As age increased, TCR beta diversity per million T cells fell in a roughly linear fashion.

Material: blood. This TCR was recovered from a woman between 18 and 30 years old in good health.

The chain's CDR3 is CASSAPGTNYGYTF. CDR3 DNA: TGCGCCAGCAGCGCGCCGGGGACTAACTATGGCTACACCTTC. V is TRBV5-1 and J is TRBJ1-2; D unclear. Germline V gives CDR1 SGHRS, CDR2 YFSETQ. This CDR3 has 14 amino acids. Trimming pared 4 bases from V and 0 bases from J, leaving 10 bases between.